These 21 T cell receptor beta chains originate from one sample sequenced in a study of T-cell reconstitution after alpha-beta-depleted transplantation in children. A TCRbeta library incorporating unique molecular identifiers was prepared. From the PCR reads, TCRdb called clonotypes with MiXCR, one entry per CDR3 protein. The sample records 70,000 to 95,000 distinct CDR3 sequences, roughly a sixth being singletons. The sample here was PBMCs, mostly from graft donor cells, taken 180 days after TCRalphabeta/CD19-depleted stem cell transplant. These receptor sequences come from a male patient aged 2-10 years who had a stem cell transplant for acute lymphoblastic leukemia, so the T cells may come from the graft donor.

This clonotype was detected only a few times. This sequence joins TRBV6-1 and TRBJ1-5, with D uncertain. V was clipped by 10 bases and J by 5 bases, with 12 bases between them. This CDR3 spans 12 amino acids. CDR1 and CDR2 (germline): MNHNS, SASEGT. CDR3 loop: CATQTGYQPQHF. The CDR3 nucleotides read TGTGCCACCCAGACGGGTTATCAGCCCCAGCATTTT.

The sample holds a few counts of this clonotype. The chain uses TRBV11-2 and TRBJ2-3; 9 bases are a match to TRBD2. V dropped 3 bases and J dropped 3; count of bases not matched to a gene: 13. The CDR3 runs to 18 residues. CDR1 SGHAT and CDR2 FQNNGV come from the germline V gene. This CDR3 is CASSLIRGAGGGTDTQYF. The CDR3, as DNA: TGTGCCAGCAGCTTGATTAGAGGTGCGGGGGGGGGAACAGATACGCAGTATTTT.

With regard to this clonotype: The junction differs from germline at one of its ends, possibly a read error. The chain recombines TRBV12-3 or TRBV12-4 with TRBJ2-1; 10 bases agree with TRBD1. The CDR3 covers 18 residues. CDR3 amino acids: CACSLAVLGTGDRNEQFF. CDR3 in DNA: TGTGCCTGCAGTCTAGCAGTTTTAGGGACAGGGGACCGCAATGAGCAGTTCTTC.

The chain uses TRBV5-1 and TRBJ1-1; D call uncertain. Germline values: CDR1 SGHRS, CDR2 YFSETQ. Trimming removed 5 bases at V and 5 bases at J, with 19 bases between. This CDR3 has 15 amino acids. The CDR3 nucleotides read TGCGCCAGCAGTCCTTTACGGGAGCGATGGACTGAAGCTTTCTTT. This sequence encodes CASSPLRERWTEAFF.

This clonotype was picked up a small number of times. The CDR3 region is CASSLTDGQPQHF. CDR3 DNA: TGCGCCAGCAGCTTGACGGACGGTCAGCCCCAGCATTTT. V and J are TRBV5-1 and TRBJ1-5; D is uncertain. Germline-derived CDR1 and CDR2 are SGHRS and YFSETQ. The V end lost 1 base, the J end lost 6 bases, and 8 bases lay between the germline ends. The CDR3 has 13 amino acids.

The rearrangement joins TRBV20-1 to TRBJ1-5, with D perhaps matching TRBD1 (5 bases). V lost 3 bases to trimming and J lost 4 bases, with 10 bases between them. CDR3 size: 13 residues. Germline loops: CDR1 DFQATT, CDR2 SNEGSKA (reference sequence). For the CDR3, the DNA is TGCAGTGCTAGTCACGGGGCTAATCAGCCCCAGCATTTT. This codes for CSASHGANQPQHF.

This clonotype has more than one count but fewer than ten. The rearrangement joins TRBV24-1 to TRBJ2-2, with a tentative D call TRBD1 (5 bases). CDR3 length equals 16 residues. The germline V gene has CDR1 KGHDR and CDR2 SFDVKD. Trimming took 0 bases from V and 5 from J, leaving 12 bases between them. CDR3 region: CATSDLRQLGTGELFF. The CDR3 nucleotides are TGTGCCACCAGTGATTTGAGACAGTTAGGGACCGGGGAGCTGTTTTTT.

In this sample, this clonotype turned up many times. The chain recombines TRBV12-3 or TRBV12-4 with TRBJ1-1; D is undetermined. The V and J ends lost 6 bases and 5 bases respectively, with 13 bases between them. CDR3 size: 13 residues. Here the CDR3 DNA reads TGTGCCAGCAGCCTGAGGGAGAGAACTGAAGCTTTCTTT. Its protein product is CASSLRERTEAFF.

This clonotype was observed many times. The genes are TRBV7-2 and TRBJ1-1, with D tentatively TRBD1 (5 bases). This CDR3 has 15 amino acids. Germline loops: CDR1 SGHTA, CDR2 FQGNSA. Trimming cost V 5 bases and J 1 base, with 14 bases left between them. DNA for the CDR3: TGTGCCAGCAGCCCTTACAGGTCCTCGAACACTGAAGCTTTCTTT. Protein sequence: CASSPYRSSNTEAFF.

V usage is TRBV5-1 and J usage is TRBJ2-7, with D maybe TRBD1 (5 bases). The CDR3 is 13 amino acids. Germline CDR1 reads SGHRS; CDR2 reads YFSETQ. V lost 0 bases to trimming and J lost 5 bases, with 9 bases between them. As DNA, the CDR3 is TGCGCCAGCAGCTTGGCAGGGCCCCACGAGCAGTACTTC. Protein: CASSLAGPHEQYF.

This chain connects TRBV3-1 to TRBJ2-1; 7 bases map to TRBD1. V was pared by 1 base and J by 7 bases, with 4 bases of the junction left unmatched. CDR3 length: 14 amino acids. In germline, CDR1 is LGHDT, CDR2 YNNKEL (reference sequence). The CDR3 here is CASSQGQGMNEQFF. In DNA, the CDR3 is TGTGCCAGCAGCCAAGGACAGGGTATGAATGAGCAGTTCTTC.

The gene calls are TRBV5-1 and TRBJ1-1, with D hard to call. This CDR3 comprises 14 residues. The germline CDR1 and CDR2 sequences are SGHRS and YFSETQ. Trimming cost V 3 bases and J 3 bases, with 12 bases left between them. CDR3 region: CASSSSSGDTEAFF. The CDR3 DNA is TGCGCCAGCAGCTCCTCCAGTGGGGACACTGAAGCTTTCTTT. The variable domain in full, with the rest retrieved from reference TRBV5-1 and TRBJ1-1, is KAGVTQTPRYLIKTRGQQVTLSCSPISGHRSVSWYQQTPGQGLQFLFEYFSETQRNKGNFPGRFSGRQFSNSRSEMNVSTLELGDSALYLCASSSSSGDTEAFFGQGTRLTVV.

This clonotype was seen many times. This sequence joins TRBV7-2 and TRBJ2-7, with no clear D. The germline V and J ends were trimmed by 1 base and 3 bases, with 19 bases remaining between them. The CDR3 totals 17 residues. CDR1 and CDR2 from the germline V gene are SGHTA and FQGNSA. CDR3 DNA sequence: TGTGCCAGCAGCTTAGTGGGTAGCCACTACTACTACTACGAGCAGTACTTC. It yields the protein CASSLVGSHYYYYEQYF.

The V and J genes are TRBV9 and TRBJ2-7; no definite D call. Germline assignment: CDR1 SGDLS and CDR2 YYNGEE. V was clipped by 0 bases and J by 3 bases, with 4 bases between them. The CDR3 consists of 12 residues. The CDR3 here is CASSVDDYEQYF. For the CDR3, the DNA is TGTGCCAGCAGCGTAGATGACTACGAGCAGTACTTC.

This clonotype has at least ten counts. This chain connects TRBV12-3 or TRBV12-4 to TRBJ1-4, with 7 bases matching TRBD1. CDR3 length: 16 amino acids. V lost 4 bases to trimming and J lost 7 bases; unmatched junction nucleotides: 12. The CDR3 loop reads CASSSPRQGSGEKLFF. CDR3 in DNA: TGTGCCAGCAGTTCACCCCGACAGGGTTCCGGTGAAAAACTGTTTTTT.

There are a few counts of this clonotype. The CDR3 DNA reads TGCGCCAGCAGCTTGCCTCAGGGCGGCGAGCAGTACTTC. Encoded protein: CASSLPQGGEQYF. The chain recombines TRBV5-1 with TRBJ2-7; D is possibly TRBD1 (5 bases). With 1 base removed from V and 6 bases from J, the gap between germline ends came to 11 bases. In germline, CDR1 is SGHRS, CDR2 YFSETQ. The CDR3 consists of 13 residues.

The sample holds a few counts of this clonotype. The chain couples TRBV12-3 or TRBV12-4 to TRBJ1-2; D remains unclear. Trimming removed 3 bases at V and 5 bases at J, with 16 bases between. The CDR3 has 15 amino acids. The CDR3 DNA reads TGTGCCAGCAGTTTGAGGCACGGCGGAAATTATGGCTACACCTTC. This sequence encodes CASSLRHGGNYGYTF.

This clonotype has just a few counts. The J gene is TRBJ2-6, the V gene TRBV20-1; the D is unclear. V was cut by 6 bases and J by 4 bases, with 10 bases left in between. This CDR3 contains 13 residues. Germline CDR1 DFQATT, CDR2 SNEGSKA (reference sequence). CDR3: CSADPPGANVLTF. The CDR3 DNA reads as TGCAGTGCGGACCCTCCGGGGGCCAACGTCCTGACTTTC.

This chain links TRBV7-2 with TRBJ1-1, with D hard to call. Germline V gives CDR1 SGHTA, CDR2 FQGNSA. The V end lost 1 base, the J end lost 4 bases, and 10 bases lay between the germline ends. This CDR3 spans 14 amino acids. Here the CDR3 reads CASSLVGIPTEAFF. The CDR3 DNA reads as TGTGCCAGCAGCTTAGTTGGCATACCCACTGAAGCTTTCTTT.

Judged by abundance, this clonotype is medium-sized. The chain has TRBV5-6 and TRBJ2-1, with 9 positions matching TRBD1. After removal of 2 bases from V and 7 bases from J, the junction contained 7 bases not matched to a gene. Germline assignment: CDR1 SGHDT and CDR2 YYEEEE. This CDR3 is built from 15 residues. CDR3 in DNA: TGTGCCAGCAGCTTTCGGGACAGGGTTCTAAATGAGCAGTTCTTC. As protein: CASSFRDRVLNEQFF.

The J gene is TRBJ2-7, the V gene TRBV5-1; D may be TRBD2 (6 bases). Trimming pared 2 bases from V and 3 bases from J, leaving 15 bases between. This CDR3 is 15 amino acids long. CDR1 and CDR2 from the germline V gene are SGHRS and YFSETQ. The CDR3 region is CASSFLLRDFYEQYF. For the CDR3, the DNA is TGCGCCAGCAGCTTCCTACTCCGGGACTTCTACGAGCAGTACTTC.